Listed here is a single T cell receptor (beta chain). The antigen this receptor binds is unknown. Base qualities are missing; no much larger clone stands one base away. A distance of 10 bases separates the germline ends of V and J, which lose 0 bases and 1 base respectively. The germline V gene (reference sequence) provides CDR1 LNHNV and CDR2 YYDKDF. Measured from the cysteine to the phenylalanine, the CDR3 is 16 residues long. The DNA shown is the 48-base CDR3, in frame from base 1. Genomic DNA was isolated from the sorted cells so that the TCRbeta CDR3 region could be sequenced. The immunoSEQ Assay was used to sequence the TCRbeta CDR3 regions. Not all clones reach the TCRdb copy of this immuneACCESS table, which keeps in-frame sequences only. Checked studies attribute under half of the gap to unresolved V genes and leave the rest unexplained. For this sample the table gives tens of thousands of clones, of which around 80% were detected only once. Jointly, the top ten make up less than 3% of the sample.

This sample was included in a study of OX40 agonist ivuxolimab in advanced cancers. Regarding the complete study: Ivuxolimab was an agonistic, fully human IgG2 monoclonal antibody directed against OX40 (CD134), a costimulatory receptor. Intravenous ivuxolimab was administered to patients every 2 weeks at six dose levels: 0.01, 0.1, 0.3, 1.5, 3 and 10 mg/kg. Of the roughly 53 patients in dose escalation, around 19 had hepatocellular carcinoma, about 15 had melanoma, 9 had renal cell carcinoma and 9 had head and neck cancer. The dose-escalation cohort was approximately 83% male with a mean age of around 62 years, ranging from roughly 23 to 79. Patients were allowed to have had prior anti-PD-1, anti-PD-L1 or anti-CTLA-4 therapy, and 40% of the dose-escalation patients had been treated with checkpoint inhibitors. Partial responses occurred in three dose-escalation patients, of whom one had hepatocellular carcinoma and two had cutaneous melanoma. Peripheral TCRbeta sequencing aimed to test whether ivuxolimab altered TCR sequence diversity and caused clonal T-cell expansion. The paper describes the monotherapy dose-escalation part (N ≈ 49 patients) of the phase I trial of ivuxolimab.

Patients with autoimmune disease history or receiving systemic immunosuppression were excluded from the trial. Peripheral blood for TCR sequencing was collected from all dose cohorts at baseline, on cycle 4 day 1, and on cycle 7 day 1. Samples were obtained from an open-label, multicenter, first-in-human phase I dose-escalation trial of ivuxolimab. The trial enrolled adults with locally advanced or metastatic head and neck squamous cell, hepatocellular, melanoma or renal cell carcinoma. Before TCR sequencing, CD4+ and CD8+ T cells were separately sorted from peripheral blood. Summary of the overall study and its limitations: At doses from 0.1 to 3.0 mg/kg, clonal expansion was seen in both CD4+ and CD8+ blood T cells between baseline and week 6. In partial responders in the 0.1-3.0 mg/kg groups, normalized peripheral clonal expansion was found to be among the lowest, especially among CD8+ T cells. Low levels of normalized T-cell clonal expansion were also seen in some patients who did not respond. On average, CD8+ T cells showed more expanded clones than CD4+ T cells after ivuxolimab. The antigen specificity of the clonally expanded peripheral T cells was not determined.

The rearrangement joined TRBV15 to TRBJ1-3; no D segment can be confidently identified. The sequenced sample was CD4+ or CD8+ T cells sorted from blood, obtained in a trial of the OX40 agonist ivuxolimab. The sequence was obtained from an adult with an advanced solid tumor such as melanoma, head and neck, liver or kidney cancer. The sequenced DNA is TGTGCCACCAGCAGAGATACGGCCGGTTCTGGAAACACCATATATTTT. This encodes CATSRDTAGSGNTIYF.